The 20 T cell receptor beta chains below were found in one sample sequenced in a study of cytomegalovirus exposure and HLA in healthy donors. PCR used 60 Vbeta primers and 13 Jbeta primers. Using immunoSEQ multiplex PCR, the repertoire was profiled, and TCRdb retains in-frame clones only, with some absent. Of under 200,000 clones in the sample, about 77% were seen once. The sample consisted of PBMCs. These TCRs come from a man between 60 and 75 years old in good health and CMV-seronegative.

CDR3 bases: TGTGCCAGCTCACCGTTCGGGAGTGCGGATACGCAGTATTTT. Translated: CASSPFGSADTQYF. V is TRBV18 and J is TRBJ2-3, with TRBD2 as a possible D gene (6 bases). Deletions cut 3 bases from V and 6 bases from J, with 13 bases between. The length of the CDR3 is 14 residues. CDR1 KGHSH and CDR2 LQKENI come from the germline V gene.

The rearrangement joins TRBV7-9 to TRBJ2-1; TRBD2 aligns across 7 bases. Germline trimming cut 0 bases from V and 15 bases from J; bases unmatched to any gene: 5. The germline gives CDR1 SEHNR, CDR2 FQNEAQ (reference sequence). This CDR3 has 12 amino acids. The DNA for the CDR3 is TGTGCCAGCAGCTTAGCGGGCGGGAGCCCGTTCTTC. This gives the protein CASSLAGGSPFF.

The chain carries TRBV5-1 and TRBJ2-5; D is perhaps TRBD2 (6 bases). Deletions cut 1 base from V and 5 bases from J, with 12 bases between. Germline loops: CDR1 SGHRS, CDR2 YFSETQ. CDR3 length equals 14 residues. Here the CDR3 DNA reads TGCGCCAGCAGCTTGAAGGGTGGGGGGGAGACCCAGTACTTC. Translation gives CASSLKGGGETQYF.

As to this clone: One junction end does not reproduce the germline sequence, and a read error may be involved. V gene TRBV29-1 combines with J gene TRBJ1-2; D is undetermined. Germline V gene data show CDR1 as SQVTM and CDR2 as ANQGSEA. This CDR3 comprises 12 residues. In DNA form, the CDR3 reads TGCAGCGTTGAGGGCAGCTCTGGTGGCTACCCCTTC. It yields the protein CSVEGSSGGYPF.

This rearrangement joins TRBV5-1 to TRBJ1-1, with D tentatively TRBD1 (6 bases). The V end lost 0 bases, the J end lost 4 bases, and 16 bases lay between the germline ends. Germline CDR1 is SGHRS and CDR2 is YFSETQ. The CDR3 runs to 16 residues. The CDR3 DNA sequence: TGCGCCAGCAGCTTGGAGAGGGACAATATCCCCACTGAAGCTTTCTTT. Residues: CASSLERDNIPTEAFF. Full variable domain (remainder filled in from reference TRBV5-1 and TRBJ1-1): KAGVTQTPRYLIKTRGQQVTLSCSPISGHRSVSWYQQTPGQGLQFLFEYFSETQRNKGNFPGRFSGRQFSNSRSEMNVSTLELGDSALYLCASSLERDNIPTEAFFGQGTRLTVV.

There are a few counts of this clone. Here the CDR3 reads CASRLAGVNRDEQYF. DNA of the CDR3: TGTGCCAGCAGACTAGCGGGAGTTAACCGCGACGAGCAGTACTTC. The chain recombines TRBV5-4 with TRBJ2-7; TRBD2 matches 11 bases. With V trimmed by 5 bases and J by 5 bases, 9 bases remained unmatched. The CDR3 has 15 amino acids. CDR1 is SGHNT, CDR2 YYREEE, per germline (reference sequence). Complete variable domain (other parts from reference TRBV5-4 and TRBJ2-7): ETGVTQSPTHLIKTRGQQVTLRCSSQSGHNTVSWYQQALGQGPQFIFQYYREEENGRGNFPPRFSGLQFPNYSSELNVNALELDDSALYLCASRLAGVNRDEQYFGPGTRLTVT.

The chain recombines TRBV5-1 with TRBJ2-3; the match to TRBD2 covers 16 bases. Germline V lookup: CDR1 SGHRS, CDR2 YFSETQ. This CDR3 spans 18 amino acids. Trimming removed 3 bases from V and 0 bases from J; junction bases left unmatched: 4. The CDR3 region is CASSSGLAGGSSTDTQYF. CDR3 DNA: TGCGCCAGCAGCTCGGGACTAGCGGGAGGGTCTAGCACAGATACGCAGTATTTT.

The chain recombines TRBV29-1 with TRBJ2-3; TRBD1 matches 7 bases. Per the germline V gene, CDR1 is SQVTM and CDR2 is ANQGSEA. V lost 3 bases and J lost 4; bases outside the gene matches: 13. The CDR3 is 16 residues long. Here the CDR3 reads CSVDKGGETLADTQYF. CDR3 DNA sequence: TGCAGCGTTGATAAAGGGGGCGAAACTTTGGCAGATACGCAGTATTTT.

The CDR3 reads CASSQSFRVNNSPLHF. Written as DNA, the CDR3 is TGTGCCAGCAGCCAGTCATTCAGGGTCAATAATTCACCCCTCCACTTT. V is TRBV4-2 and J is TRBJ1-6, with D possibly TRBD1 on 5 matching bases. V was pared by 3 bases and J by 5 bases, with 14 bases between. Germline loops: CDR1 LGHNA, CDR2 YNFKEQ. The CDR3 spans 16 residues.

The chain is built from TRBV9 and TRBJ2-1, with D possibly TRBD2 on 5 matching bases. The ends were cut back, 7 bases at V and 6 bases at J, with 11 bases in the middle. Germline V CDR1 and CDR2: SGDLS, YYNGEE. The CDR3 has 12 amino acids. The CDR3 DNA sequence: TGTGCCAGCGGGAGAGAGATCAATGAGCAGTTCTTC. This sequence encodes CASGREINEQFF.

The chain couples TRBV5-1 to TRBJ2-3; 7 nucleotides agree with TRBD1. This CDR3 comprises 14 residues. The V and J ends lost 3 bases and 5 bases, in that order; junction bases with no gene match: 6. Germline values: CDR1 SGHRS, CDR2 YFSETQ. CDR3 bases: TGCGCCAGCAGCTCAAGTACAGGGGTAGATACGCAGTATTTT. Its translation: CASSSSTGVDTQYF.

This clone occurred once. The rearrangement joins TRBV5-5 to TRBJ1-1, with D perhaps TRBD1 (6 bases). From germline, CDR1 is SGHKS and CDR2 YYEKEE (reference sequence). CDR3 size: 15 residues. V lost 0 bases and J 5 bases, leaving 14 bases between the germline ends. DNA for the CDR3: TGTGCCAGCAGCTTGGAATTGGGGGCGTGGACTGAAGCTTTCTTT. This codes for CASSLELGAWTEAFF.

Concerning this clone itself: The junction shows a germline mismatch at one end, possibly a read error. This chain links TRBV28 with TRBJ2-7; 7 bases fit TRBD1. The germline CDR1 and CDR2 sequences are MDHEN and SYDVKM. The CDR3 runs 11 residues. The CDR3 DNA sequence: TGTGCCAGCAGCCCCCTACAGGGGAAACTCTTC. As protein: CASSPLQGKLF.

The CDR3 protein is CASSPGTGSSDEQYF. In DNA form, the CDR3 reads TGTGCCAGCAGCCCGGGGACAGGGTCGTCGGACGAGCAGTACTTC. This chain uses TRBV13 with TRBJ2-7; 9 bases match TRBD1. V dropped 5 bases and J dropped 5; count of bases not matched to a gene: 10. Germline V gene lookup returns CDR1 PRHDT and CDR2 FYEKMQ (reference sequence). This CDR3 comprises 15 residues.

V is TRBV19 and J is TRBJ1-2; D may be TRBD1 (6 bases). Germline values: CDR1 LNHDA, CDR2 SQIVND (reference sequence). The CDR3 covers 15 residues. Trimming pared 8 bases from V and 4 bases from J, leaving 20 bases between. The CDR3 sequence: CASRSAGTIGYGYTF. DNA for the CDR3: TGTGCCAGTCGCAGCGCCGGGACAATAGGCTATGGCTACACCTTC.

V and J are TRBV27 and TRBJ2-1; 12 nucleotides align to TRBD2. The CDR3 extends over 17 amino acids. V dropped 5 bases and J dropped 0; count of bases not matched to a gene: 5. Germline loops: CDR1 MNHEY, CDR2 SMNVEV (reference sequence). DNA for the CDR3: TGTGCCAGCAGTAGAACTAGCGGGGGGCTCTCCTACAATGAGCAGTTCTTC. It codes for CASSRTSGGLSYNEQFF.

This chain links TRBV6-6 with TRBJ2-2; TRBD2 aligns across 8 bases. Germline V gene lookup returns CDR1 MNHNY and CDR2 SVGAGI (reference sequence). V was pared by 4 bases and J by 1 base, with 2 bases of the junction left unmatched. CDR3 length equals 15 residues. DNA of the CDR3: TGTGCCAGCAGTTTACTAGCGGTGAACACCGGGGAGCTGTTTTTT. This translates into CASSLLAVNTGELFF.

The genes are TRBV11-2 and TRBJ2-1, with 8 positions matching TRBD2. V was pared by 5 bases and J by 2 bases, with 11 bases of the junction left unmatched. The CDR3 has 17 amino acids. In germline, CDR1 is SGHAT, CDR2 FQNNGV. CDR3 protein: CASSPPPAGVPYNEQFF. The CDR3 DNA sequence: TGTGCCAGCAGCCCCCCCCCAGCGGGAGTTCCCTACAATGAGCAGTTCTTC.

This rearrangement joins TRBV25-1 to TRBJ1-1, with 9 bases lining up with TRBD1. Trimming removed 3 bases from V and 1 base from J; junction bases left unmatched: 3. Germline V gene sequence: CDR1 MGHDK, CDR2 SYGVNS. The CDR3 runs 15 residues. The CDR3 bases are TGTGCCAGCAGTGACGTGGGACAGGGGAACACTGAAGCTTTCTTT. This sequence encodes CASSDVGQGNTEAFF.

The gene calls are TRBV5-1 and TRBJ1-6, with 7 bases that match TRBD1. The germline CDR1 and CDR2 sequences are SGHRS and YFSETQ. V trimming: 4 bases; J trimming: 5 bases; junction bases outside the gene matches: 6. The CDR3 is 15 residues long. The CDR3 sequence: CASSIGTADNSPLHF. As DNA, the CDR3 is TGCGCCAGCAGCATAGGGACAGCGGATAATTCACCCCTCCACTTT.